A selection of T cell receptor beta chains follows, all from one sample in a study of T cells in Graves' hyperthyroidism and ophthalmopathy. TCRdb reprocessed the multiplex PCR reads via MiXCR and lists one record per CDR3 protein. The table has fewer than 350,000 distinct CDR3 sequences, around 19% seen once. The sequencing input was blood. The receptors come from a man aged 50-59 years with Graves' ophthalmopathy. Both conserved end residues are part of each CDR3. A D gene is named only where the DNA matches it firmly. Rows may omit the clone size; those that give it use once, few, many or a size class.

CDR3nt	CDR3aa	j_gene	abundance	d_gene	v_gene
TGCGCCAGCAGCCAGGTCACAGGGGGCGCTGGAAACACCATATATTTT	CASSQVTGGAGNTIYF	TRBJ1-3	NA	TRBD1	TRBV4-1
TGCAGCGTTGAAATACTGTTGTCAGGGGCAAATTACGAGCAGTACTTC	CSVEILLSGANYEQYF	TRBJ2-7	few	NA	TRBV29-1
TGTGCCAGCAGCCAGGGTGGGGTGAAGGGTTCACCCCTCCACTTT	CASSQGGVKGSPLHF	TRBJ1-6	many	NA	TRBV3-1
TGCAGTGCTCGCAACCTCAGGGGGGCTAATGAAAAACTGTTTTTT	CSARNLRGANEKLFF	TRBJ1-4	NA	TRBD1	TRBV20-1
TGTGCCAGCAGCTTAGCCCCCCCCCAAGAGACCCAGTACTTC	CASSLAPPQETQYF	TRBJ2-5	few	NA	TRBV7-9
TGCGCCAGCAGCTTGTACTCAGCGTCCAATGAGCAGTTCTTC	CASSLYSASNEQFF	TRBJ2-1	many	NA	TRBV5-1
TGCAGTGCTAGAAAGAGCTGGCGGGAGCTCCCCAAACACCAAGAGACCCAGTACTTC	CSARKSWRELPKHQETQYF	TRBJ2-5	many	TRBD2	TRBV20-1
TGCAGTGCTAGGACCAGCACAGATACGCAGTATTTT	CSARTSTDTQYF	TRBJ2-3	many	NA	TRBV20-1
TGTGCCAGCACCGTAAGGCAACCTTACTATGGCTACACCTTC	CASTVRQPYYGYTF	TRBJ1-2	many	NA	TRBV5-5
TGTGCCAGCAGTTACGACGGGACGGACTACGGCTACACCTTC	CASSYDGTDYGYTF	TRBJ1-2	NA	NA	TRBV6-2/TRBV6-3
TGTGCCAGCAGCCCCTCGATGGGAGGGCCAGATACGCAGTATTTT	CASSPSMGGPDTQYF	TRBJ2-3	many	TRBD2	TRBV6-1
TGTGCCAGCAGCGTAGGGGACAGGGTTTGGGATACGCAGTATTTT	CASSVGDRVWDTQYF	TRBJ2-3	few	TRBD1	TRBV9
TGTGCCAGCAGCTTAGGACAGGTTTCGGGTCGATACAATCAGCTCCAGCATTTT	CASSLGQVSGRYNQLQHF	TRBJ1-5	few	NA	TRBV11-2
TGTGCCTGCCGTATCCAGGGGGGTTCCTCCTACAATGAGCAGTTCTTC	CACRIQGGSSYNEQFF	TRBJ2-1	many	NA	TRBV30
TGCAGCGTTGATAGAGACAGAGGTCACGAGCAGTACTTC	CSVDRDRGHEQYF	TRBJ2-7	few	NA	TRBV29-1
TGTGCCAGCAGCGGGACAGGGAAAAACATTCAGTACTTC	CASSGTGKNIQYF	TRBJ2-4	few	TRBD1	TRBV12-3/TRBV12-4
TGTGCCAGCAACGAAATCGGACAGGGGGAAAAACTGTTTTTT	CASNEIGQGEKLFF	TRBJ1-4	few	TRBD1	TRBV6-1
TGCGCCAGTAGCCAGAGACTAGCGGACGAGCAGTACTTC	CASSQRLADEQYF	TRBJ2-7	once	TRBD2	TRBV4-1
TGCGCCAGCAGCTTGGCCGGGCAGGCGAATGAGCAGTTCTTC	CASSLAGQANEQFF	TRBJ2-1	many	NA	TRBV5-1
TGTGCTGCGCGCGGGAACTATGGCTACACCTTC	CAARGNYGYTF	TRBJ1-2	few	NA	TRBV28
TGCGCCAGCAGTCGCCGGGACCCGAGTTCGCAGTTCTTC	CASSRRDPSSQFF	TRBJ2-1	NA	NA	TRBV5-1
TGTGCCAGCAGCTTAGTGGCCAGCACCTACGAGCAGTACTTC	CASSLVASTYEQYF	TRBJ2-7	few	NA	TRBV7-9
TGTGCCAGCTCACCGGGACGGAACACCGGGGAGCTGTTTTTT	CASSPGRNTGELFF	TRBJ2-2	few	NA	TRBV18
TGTGCCTGTCGCCGGGACAGTGACAAACTGTTTTTT	CACRRDSDKLFF	TRBJ1-4	many	TRBD1	TRBV30
TGCAGTGCTGTGGCGGAAGCGGCCTACGAGCAGTACTTC	CSAVAEAAYEQYF	TRBJ2-7	many	NA	TRBV20-1
TGTGCCAGCAGTTTAAGGTTCGGGCGAGAGACCCAGTACTTC	CASSLRFGRETQYF	TRBJ2-5	many	NA	TRBV28
TGTGCCAGCAGTGCCCTAGGACAGGGCCAAGAGACCCAGTACTTC	CASSALGQGQETQYF	TRBJ2-5	NA	TRBD1	TRBV6-1
TGCAGTGCCCCCCCGATGGCTAGCGGGAGTCGGGAGACCCAGTACTTC	CSAPPMASGSRETQYF	TRBJ2-5	NA	TRBD2	TRBV20-1
TGTGCCAGCGCATCTAGAGAGGGTCTCTACGAGCAGTACTTC	CASASREGLYEQYF	TRBJ2-7	many	NA	TRBV27
TGTGCCAGCAGGATGGGACAGCGGAACACTGAAGCTTTCTTT	CASRMGQRNTEAFF	TRBJ1-1	many	TRBD1	TRBV12-3/TRBV12-4
TGTGCCAGCAGCTCGGGGACAGGGTCACACAATGAGCAGTTCTTC	CASSSGTGSHNEQFF	TRBJ2-1	NA	TRBD1	TRBV11-2
TGTGCCAGCAGCTCTTACCGGGACACGGCCCTTTACGAGCAGTTCTTC	CASSSYRDTALYEQFF	TRBJ2-1	many	NA	TRBV11-2
TGTGCCAGCAGACCCTCAACCGGGACAGGGGGCAGCTATGGCTACACCTTC	CASRPSTGTGGSYGYTF	TRBJ1-2	NA	TRBD1	TRBV6-2/TRBV6-3
TGCGCCAGCAGCTTGGGCGGTATTGGTTTCAGGGGCACCGGGGAGCTGTTTTTT	CASSLGGIGFRGTGELFF	TRBJ2-2	NA	NA	TRBV5-1
TGTGCCAGCAGTATGTGGTCCTACAATGAGCAGTTCTTC	CASSMWSYNEQFF	TRBJ2-1	few	NA	TRBV6-1
TGTGCCAGCAGCACGACAGGGGACGAGCAGTACTTC	CASSTTGDEQYF	TRBJ2-7	many	TRBD1	TRBV11-3
TGCAGTGCTAGAGTGGCACAGGGCTTTTCTACTAATGAAAAACTGTTTTTT	CSARVAQGFSTNEKLFF	TRBJ1-4	NA	NA	TRBV20-1
TGTGCCAGCAGCCCTTACGGATTTGCGGGCGGTTACAATGAGCAGTTCTTC	CASSPYGFAGGYNEQFF	TRBJ2-1	NA	NA	TRBV7-9
TGTGCCAGCAGTGGTAGCGGGAGTACGTTCGAGCAGTACTTC	CASSGSGSTFEQYF	TRBJ2-7	NA	TRBD2	TRBV27
TGTGCCAGCCTCCCGACATTCTCTAGCACAGATACGCAGTATTTT	CASLPTFSSTDTQYF	TRBJ2-3	NA	NA	TRBV7-2
TGTGCCAGCAGTGGGACAGGGGGAGTACAGCCCCAGCATTTT	CASSGTGGVQPQHF	TRBJ1-5	many	TRBD1	TRBV2
TGTGCCAGCAGGGCGGCACAAATATATAAGAATGAAAAACTGTTTTTT	CASRAAQIYKNEKLFF	TRBJ1-4	NA	NA	TRBV2
TGCGCCAGCAGCCAAGATAAAGGGGTTGACAAAAACATTCAGTACTTC	CASSQDKGVDKNIQYF	TRBJ2-4	NA	NA	TRBV11-2
TGTGCCAGCAGCTCCTCGGGACACCCCTACGAGCAGTACTTC	CASSSSGHPYEQYF	TRBJ2-7	many	NA	TRBV11-2
TGTGCCAGCAGTTCACCCCCGACCGGAACCTACGAGCAGTACTTC	CASSSPPTGTYEQYF	TRBJ2-7	many	NA	TRBV6-2/TRBV6-3
TGTGCCAGCAGCTCTACAGGGGCCGAGCAGTACTTC	CASSSTGAEQYF	TRBJ2-7	many	TRBD1	TRBV7-9
TGTGCCAGCTCACCAGGTACAGCCTTGGAGCAGGGTCAAGAGACCCAGTACTTC	CASSPGTALEQGQETQYF	TRBJ2-5	many	NA	TRBV18
TGTGCCAGCTCTCGTGACCTCCGATCCTACGAGCAGTACTTC	CASSRDLRSYEQYF	TRBJ2-7	many	NA	TRBV18
TGTGCCAGCAGTACTGGGACAGGAAGGGGATCCTACGAGCAGTACTTC	CASSTGTGRGSYEQYF	TRBJ2-7	NA	TRBD1	TRBV27
TGTGCCAGTATCCGCGGCGGGGGGCGAAGCGGGGAGCTGTTTTTT	CASIRGGGRSGELFF	TRBJ2-2	once	TRBD2	TRBV19
TGTGCCAGCAGCCCGGGGGGGCCCTCCTACGAGCAGTACTTC	CASSPGGPSYEQYF	TRBJ2-7	many	TRBD2	TRBV6-1
TGTGCCAGCAGCCTTTTAGCGGGAGGGCCCGACATCGATGAGCAGTTCTTC	CASSLLAGGPDIDEQFF	TRBJ2-1	many	TRBD2	TRBV3-1
TGTGCCAGCAGCTTCCCTAGGACAGGGAACTACGAGCAGTACTTC	CASSFPRTGNYEQYF	TRBJ2-7	NA	TRBD1	TRBV11-2
TGTGCCAGCAGCTTACCTTTGACAGGGACGAACACCGGGGAGCTGTTTTTT	CASSLPLTGTNTGELFF	TRBJ2-2	NA	TRBD1	TRBV7-6
TGTGCCAGCAGCCCCGCAGGGGCCCACGAGCAGTACTTC	CASSPAGAHEQYF	TRBJ2-7	many	NA	TRBV11-3